This T cell receptor beta chain was identified in a study of T cell repertoires in cytomegalovirus infection. Study-level information: Indications of both CMV infection and matching HLA type were provided by public TCR beta signatures. General study points: The ex vivo response showed dominance by HLA-C-restricted CMV-specific TCR beta clonotypes. Frequencies of public TCR beta families were cumulated, and this identified carriers of CMV plus the relevant HLA.

TCRdb re-derived calls from the reads in MiXCR, one entry per CDR3 protein. The table includes around 170,000 distinct CDR3 sequences, approximately 15% detected once. The CDR3 runs to 14 residues. The germline V gene encodes CDR1 LNHDA and CDR2 SQIVND (reference sequence). The V segment lost 4 bases and the J segment 7 bases; nucleotides outside the gene matches: 6. This clonotype was detected only a few times. Its target is not known. This sequence joins TRBV19 and TRBJ2-2, with 7 bases identical to TRBD1. This TCR derives from a human donor in good health (CMV status not recorded). Some clones in this sample may be carry-over from other donors' samples. The sample comprised PBMCs. The CDR3 loop reads CASSTQTGFGELFF. The CDR3 DNA sequence: TGTGCCAGTAGTACCCAGACAGGGTTCGGGGAGCTGTTTTTT.